This TCR beta chain was sequenced during a study of healthy donors' naive CD4 and CD8 T cells. Starting from around 470 ng of total RNA, TCR libraries were made with linear amplification. TCRdb recomputed calls from the reads with MiXCR, one row per CDR3 protein. The data hold around 180,000 distinct CDR3 sequences, with about 70% observed a single time. Worth noting for this clonotype: Its antigen is not known.

Study conclusions and caveats: Positive CDR3 charge linked to CD4+ cells, negative to CD8+ cells.

The receptor's source is a pool of human donors in good health; the sample pools cells from several healthy donors. Material for sequencing was naive CD4+ and CD8+ T cells sorted from blood, pooled from several donors.

The CDR3 spells CASSIGEGYNEQFF. In DNA, the CDR3 is TGTGCCAGTAGTATAGGTGAAGGGTACAATGAGCAGTTCTTC. This chain joins TRBV19 and TRBJ2-1; no clear D gene. The ends were cut back, 1 base at V and 4 bases at J, with 8 bases in the middle. This CDR3 has 14 residues. Per the germline V gene, CDR1 is LNHDA and CDR2 is SQIVND (reference sequence).